The rows below give T cell receptor beta chains drawn from one sample of a study of tumor-infiltrating lymphocytes in localized non-small cell lung cancer. Sequencing used immunoSEQ multiplex PCR; TCRdb keeps in-frame clones, though not all of them. The sample shows about 15,000 clones, 65% to 75% of them seen only once. The sample comprised uninvolved lung tissue not adjacent to the tumor. These receptors came from a human donor with non-small cell lung cancer. Each CDR3 is given without its conserved first and last residue. Each record gives: V gene, J gene, CDR3 protein.

>TRBV2|TRBJ1-2
ASTGTSGYT
>TRBV4-2|TRBJ2-7
ASSQDMTSVSYEQY
>TRBV10-2|TRBJ1-1
ASSWSTGTDTEAF
>TRBV19|TRBJ2-2
ASSINSGELF
>TRBV5-4|TRBJ1-1
ASRFAGTRGTEAF
>TRBV27|TRBJ2-3
ASRVGGSTDTQY
>TRBV28|TRBJ1-5
ASSGAREQPQH
>TRBV2|TRBJ1-1
ASRGDRLNTEAF
>TRBV6-1|TRBJ1-2
ASSEDRGHYGYT
>TRBV7-2|TRBJ2-7
ASSPPPTYYEQY
>TRBV2|TRBJ2-7
ASSGGTGGNEQY
>TRBV2|TRBJ2-2
ASSLLAGGPGELF
>TRBV27|TRBJ2-7
ASSPSDRDLYEQY
>TRBV10-3|TRBJ2-1
AISGGGGSSYNEQF
>TRBV30|TRBJ2-5
AWSRGGMSGETQY
>TRBV6-1|TRBJ2-5
ASSVKGALLQETQY
>TRBV27|TRBJ2-6
ASSLGRGAASGANVLT
>TRBV11-2|TRBJ2-5
ASSLELAGGLLSVTQY
>TRBV19|TRBJ1-5
ANAGTEGQPQH
>TRBV5-4|TRBJ2-5
ASSLRSRTQETQY
>TRBV25-1|TRBJ2-5
ASRAQRGAGALGETQY
>TRBV6-5|TRBJ1-2
ASSYSNIYGGYT
>TRBV4-3|TRBJ1-1
ASSQVAGANTEAF
>TRBV2|TRBJ1-6
ASSFNRGGNSPLH
>TRBV28|TRBJ2-7
ASSPSTSGSYEQY
>TRBV6-1|TRBJ1-4
ASTPLGSPNEKLF
>TRBV7-6|TRBJ1-2
ASSDKPGGAGGYT
>TRBV28|TRBJ2-3
ASSVYRTGTDTQY